The source of this TCR beta chain is a study of blood T cell repertoires in COVID-19. Study-level background: The United States, Italy and Spain supplied acute and convalescent COVID-19 samples.

The study counted Cohort 3 donors as recovered given two negative PCRs, clearance, or symptom resolution. This clone has just one count. J was trimmed by 5 bases and V by 6 bases; bases with no gene match: 8. CDR3 length: 15 residues. Germline V gene data show CDR1 as MNHEY and CDR2 as SMNVEV (reference sequence). Original processing methods: The authors estimated nucleated cell counts from reference gene primer amplification. Libraries were prepared by immunoSEQ multiplex PCR; TCRdb keeps only in-frame clonotypes and omits some of them. The V and J calls and clone size were taken over from that table, and D and trimming were inferred from the DNA. The sample includes fewer than 450,000 clones, roughly 87% of them seen just once.

The chain carries TRBV27 and TRBJ2-2, with TRBD1 identical over 8 bases. Sequenced: PBMCs or T cells enriched from blood (not recorded which). This receptor was obtained from a man between 18 and 29 years old who had recovered from COVID-19. CDR3 in DNA: TGTGCCAGCAGACCCCGGGACAGGAGTACCGGGGAGCTGTTTTTT. Translation gives CASRPRDRSTGELFF.